These 20 T cell receptor beta chains came from one sample sequenced in a study of shared clonotypes between healthy human individuals. Assay used: immunoSEQ multiplex PCR; TCRdb lists only in-frame clones, some missing. The sample yields about 1.1 million clones, approximately 75% seen once. Sequencing was performed on memory CD4+ T cells from PBMCs. Subset: CD45RA-negative fraction. The receptors originated from a man aged 18 to 35 in good health. Some clones in this sample may be carry-over from other donors' samples.

This CDR3 reads CASSKGPSANEQFF. The CDR3 coding sequence is TGTGCCAGCAGCAAAGGCCCGTCCGCAAATGAGCAGTTCTTC. The chain couples TRBV7-8 to TRBJ2-1; D is ambiguous. CDR3 length: 14 amino acids. Germline V gene data show CDR1 as SGHVS and CDR2 as FQNEAQ. The germline V and J ends were trimmed by 5 bases and 7 bases, with 15 bases remaining between them. The variable domain in full, completed from reference TRBV7-8 and TRBJ2-1, reads GAGVSQSPRYKVAKRGQDVALRCDPISGHVSLFWYQQALGQGPEFLTYFQNEAQLDKSGLPSDRFFAERPEGSVSTLKIQRTQQEDSAVYLCASSKGPSANEQFFGPGTRLTVL.

The V call is TRBV29-1, the J call TRBJ2-1; TRBD2 matches 14 bases. Germline CDR1 reads SQVTM; CDR2 reads ANQGSEA. Trimming cost V 5 bases and J 8 bases; bases outside gene matches: 2. CDR3 size: 13 residues. The CDR3 loop is CSVPGLAGDEQFF. As DNA, the CDR3 is TGCAGCGTTCCGGGACTAGCGGGAGATGAGCAGTTCTTC.

The chain employs TRBV29-1 and TRBJ1-2; D remains ambiguous. The CDR3 totals 13 residues. V shed 8 bases and J shed 0 bases, with 13 bases lying between them. The germline CDR1 and CDR2 sequences are SQVTM and ANQGSEA. The CDR3 DNA sequence: TGCAGCACTACCCGGCTTTCTAACTATGGCTACACCTTC. Translating gives CSTTRLSNYGYTF.

As to this clone: In the same sample, other DNA sequences code for this CDR3. The chain is built from TRBV6-1 and TRBJ2-1; D not resolved. This CDR3 has 14 residues. V was cut by 4 bases and J by 0 bases, with 7 bases left in between. Germline V gene sequence: CDR1 MNHNS, CDR2 SASEGT. The CDR3 loop is CASSVGNSYNEQFF. CDR3 nucleotide sequence: TGTGCCAGCAGTGTAGGAAACTCCTACAATGAGCAGTTCTTC.

V usage is TRBV7-2 and J usage is TRBJ2-3; D may be TRBD2 (6 bases). The CDR3 spans 14 residues. Germline-derived CDR1 and CDR2 are SGHTA and FQGNSA. Trimming shortened V by 4 bases and J by 4 bases, and 12 bases separated the two germline ends. The CDR3 sequence: CASSSGGLADTQYF. The CDR3 DNA follows: TGTGCCAGCAGCTCCGGGGGTCTGGCAGATACGCAGTATTTT. Full variable domain (rest looked up from reference TRBV7-2 and TRBJ2-3): GAGVSQSPSNKVTEKGKDVELRCDPISGHTALYWYRQSLGQGLEFLIYFQGNSAPDKSGLPSDRFSAERTGGSVSTLTIQRTQQEDSAVYLCASSSGGLADTQYFGPGTRLTVL.

This rearrangement joins TRBV28 to TRBJ2-3; 12 nucleotides match TRBD2. Trimming removed 6 bases from V and 11 bases from J; junction bases left unmatched: 3. The CDR3 is made up of 12 amino acids. CDR1 is MDHEN, CDR2 SYDVKM, per germline. The CDR3: CASRKTSGGQYF. CDR3 in DNA: TGTGCCAGCAGGAAGACTAGCGGGGGGCAGTATTTT. The entire variable domain, with the rest obtained from reference TRBV28 and TRBJ2-3, is as follows: DVKVTQSSRYLVKRTGEKVFLECVQDMDHENMFWYRQDPGLGLRLIYFSYDVKMKEKGDIPEGYSVSREKKERFSLILESASTNQTSMYLCASRKTSGGQYFGPGTRLTVL.

J is TRBJ2-3 and V is TRBV2; D remains ambiguous. V was pared by 5 bases and J by 14 bases, with 14 bases between. Per the germline V gene, CDR1 is SNHLY and CDR2 is FYNNEI. The length of the CDR3 is 11 residues. In nucleotides, the CDR3 is TGTGCCAGCAGTTATGACCGGTTCCTGTATTTT. Translation: CASSYDRFLYF.

This clone was observed at least ten times. V usage is TRBV18 and J usage is TRBJ1-1; D is ambiguous. V was clipped by 4 bases and J by 1 base, with 10 bases between them. The CDR3 covers 14 residues. Germline V gene lookup returns CDR1 KGHSH and CDR2 LQKENI. The CDR3 DNA reads as TGTGCCAGCTCACGTCAGACGCCGAACACTGAAGCTTTCTTT. It specifies CASSRQTPNTEAFF. Full variable domain (outside the CDR3, taken from reference TRBV18 and TRBJ1-1): NAGVMQNPRHLVRRRGQEARLRCSPMKGHSHVYWYRQLPEEGLKFMVYLQKENIIDESGMPKERFSAEFPKEGPSILRIQQVVRGDSAAYFCASSRQTPNTEAFFGQGTRLTVV.

This clone was counted at least ten times. This specimen includes other DNA sequences encoding the same CDR3. The chain joins TRBV4-1 to TRBJ1-1; D unclear. Per the germline V gene, CDR1 is MGHRA and CDR2 is YSYEKL. The CDR3 length is 14 residues. Trimming shortened V by 1 base and J by 0 bases, and 6 bases separated the two germline ends. DNA for the CDR3: TGCGCCAGCAGCCAAGTAGGACTGAACACTGAAGCTTTCTTT. Protein product: CASSQVGLNTEAFF.

About this clone itself: A far larger clone is one nucleotide away, so this likely arose from a read error. The identical CDR3 is also encoded by other nucleotide sequences in the sample. The J gene is TRBJ1-1, the V gene TRBV21-1; the table's D gene call, TRBD1, was not cross checked with the DNA. TRBV21-1 is assigned pseudogene status. The CDR3 spans 13 residues. The CDR3 region is CASSKVDNTEAFF. The CDR3 DNA is TGTGCCAGCAGCAAAGTTGACAACACTGAAGCCTTCTTT.

This clone showed up just once. V and J are TRBV7-2 and TRBJ1-1; D is unclear. Trimming removed 5 bases from V and 8 bases from J, with 24 bases in between. The CDR3 has 16 residues. Germline values: CDR1 SGHTA, CDR2 FQGNSA. The CDR3 is CASSPNPLALGGEAFF. The CDR3 DNA is TGTGCCAGCAGCCCCAACCCCCTGGCTCTCGGTGGGGAAGCTTTCTTT.

The rearrangement links TRBV11-2 to TRBJ2-7; 13 nucleotides match TRBD2. CDR1 and CDR2 from the germline V gene are SGHAT and FQNNGV. This CDR3 is 15 amino acids long. Germline trimming cut 5 bases from V and 2 bases from J; bases unmatched to any gene: 3. The chain's CDR3 is CASSGLAGAPYEQYF. CDR3 DNA sequence: TGTGCCAGCAGCGGACTAGCGGGAGCGCCCTACGAGCAGTACTTC.

The rearrangement links TRBV6-1 to TRBJ1-1, with D uncertain. CDR3 length equals 13 residues. Looked up from germline, CDR1 is MNHNS and CDR2 is SASEGT. V lost 2 bases, J lost 1 base, and 5 bases lay in between. The CDR3 nucleotides read TGTGCCAGCAGTGAACGACGGAACACTGAAGCTTTCTTT. Its translation: CASSERRNTEAFF.

The chain carries TRBV4-1 and TRBJ1-3; maybe TRBD1 (6 bases). V was clipped by 1 base and J by 3 bases, with 10 bases between them. The CDR3 length is 15 residues. Per germline, CDR1 MGHRA and CDR2 YSYEKL. CDR3 bases: TGCGCCAGCAGCCAAGCCCGGGACATTGGAAACACCATATATTTT. Residues: CASSQARDIGNTIYF.

The rearrangement links TRBV18 to TRBJ2-7; D is possibly TRBD1 or TRBD2 (5 bases each). The length of the CDR3 is 15 residues. CDR1 KGHSH and CDR2 LQKENI come from the germline V gene. V dropped 3 bases and J dropped 2 bases, with 14 bases sitting between them. The CDR3 DNA sequence: TGTGCCAGCTCACCCTCGGGACCGGTTACCTACGAGCAGTACTTC. Protein: CASSPSGPVTYEQYF.

The genes are TRBV6-4 and TRBJ2-1, with 9 bases aligning to TRBD2. CDR3 size: 15 residues. V shed 3 bases and J 6 bases; nucleotides not matched to a gene: 6. Looked up from germline, CDR1 is MRHNA and CDR2 is SNTAGT. CDR3 region: CASSERLAGPNEQFF. The CDR3 nucleotides are TGTGCCAGCAGTGAAAGGCTAGCGGGACCCAATGAGCAGTTCTTC.

This clone was counted once. CDR3 in amino acids: CASSPKGGRANTEAFF. DNA of the CDR3: TGTGCCAGCAGCCCTAAGGGGGGCAGGGCGAACACTGAAGCTTTCTTT. V gene TRBV9 combines with J gene TRBJ1-1; TRBD1 is a possible D gene (6 bases). V was clipped by 4 bases and J by 1 base, with 17 bases between them. CDR1 is SGDLS, CDR2 YYNGEE, per germline. The CDR3 is made up of 16 amino acids.

This clone was picked up one time. The chain combines TRBV6-4 with TRBJ1-2; a weak D match, TRBD1 (5 bases). The V end lost 10 bases, the J end lost 8 bases, and 14 bases lay between the germline ends. Germline V gene sequence: CDR1 MRHNA, CDR2 SNTAGT. The CDR3 spans 11 residues. The CDR3 DNA reads as TGTGCCACAACCGAGGGGTACGGCTACACCTTC. This translates into CATTEGYGYTF.

CDR3 amino acids: CASSPLTGGSDTQYF. For the CDR3, the DNA is TGTGCCAGCTCACCATTGACAGGCGGTTCGGATACGCAGTATTTT. The chain recombines TRBV18 with TRBJ2-3, with D possibly matching TRBD1 (6 bases). This CDR3 spans 15 amino acids. Germline V gives CDR1 KGHSH, CDR2 LQKENI. With 2 bases removed from V and 6 bases from J, the gap between germline ends came to 15 bases.

This sequence joins TRBV5-4 and TRBJ2-1, with 14 bases matching TRBD2. J lost 9 bases, V lost 3 bases, and 2 bases had no gene match. CDR3 size: 14 residues. Germline values: CDR1 SGHNT, CDR2 YYREEE (reference sequence). The CDR3 loop reads CASSSGLAGVEQFF. The CDR3 coding sequence is TGTGCCAGCAGCTCGGGACTAGCGGGAGTTGAGCAGTTCTTC.